Below, one T cell receptor beta chain is given with its context. Its antigen is not known. This sample was included in a study of blood T cells in healthy people across ages. General study results and limits: The recorded TCR beta diversity per million T cells decreased in a roughly linear manner with age. Donor CMV infection status was unknown, possibly confounding age-related changes in expanded clonotypes.

Combining a sample-barcoded 5' primer with a J-beta primer mix, a second PCR ran for roughly 7 to 12 cycles. Tagging of each cDNA molecule was performed by a template-switch adaptor with 12 random nucleotides. TCRdb redid the calling of the 5' RACE reads with MiXCR, one entry per CDR3 protein. Of 700,000 to 900,000 distinct CDR3 sequences listed, approximately 55% are singletons. V was pared by 5 bases and J by 9 bases, with 7 bases of the junction left unmatched. Germline CDR1 is SGHTA and CDR2 is FQGNSA. This CDR3 region has 14 residues. Source material: blood. The receptor comes from a man of 80 years or more in good health. The V and J genes are TRBV7-2 and TRBJ2-1, with TRBD2 matching 10 bases. The CDR3 sequence: CASSRDIAGGEQFF. CDR3 sequence (DNA): TGTGCCAGCAGCCGGGATATAGCGGGAGGTGAGCAGTTCTTC.